What follows are 19 T cell receptor beta chains derived from one specimen sequenced in a study of kidney transplant recipient with SARS-CoV-2 infection. TCRdb recomputed calls from the reads with MiXCR, one row per CDR3 protein. The table includes approximately 240,000 distinct CDR3 sequences, 25% to 30% detected once. The source material was a blood sample, sampled at baseline and on roughly day 110 from a kidney transplant recipient. The source of these receptors is a male patient younger than 45 who had COVID-19 and was a kidney transplant recipient. The T cells may partly be graft donor cells.

This clonotype was observed at least ten times. This chain connects TRBV5-4 to TRBJ1-2; D not certain. This CDR3 comprises 16 residues. Between the trimmed V and J ends, which lost 7 bases and 4 bases, there was a span of 23 bases. The V gene's germline CDR1 is SGHNT and CDR2 YYREEE (reference sequence). CDR3 coding DNA: TGTGCCAGCCGGACTTTCGTACCAGGAAAGACCTATGGCTACACCTTC. It yields the protein CASRTFVPGKTYGYTF. The variable domain in full, with the rest retrieved from reference TRBV5-4 and TRBJ1-2, is ETGVTQSPTHLIKTRGQQVTLRCSSQSGHNTVSWYQQALGQGPQFIFQYYREEENGRGNFPPRFSGLQFPNYSSELNVNALELDDSALYLCASRTFVPGKTYGYTFGSGTRLTVV.

The sample holds many counts of this clonotype. The chain couples TRBV5-8 to TRBJ1-4, with D uncertain. V lost 0 bases, J lost 8 bases, and 11 bases lay in between. Germline-derived CDR1 and CDR2 are SGHTS and YDEGEE. The CDR3 runs to 14 residues. For the CDR3, the DNA is TGTGCCAGCAGCTTGGGGTTGGGGAGCGAAAAACTGTTTTTT. Protein product: CASSLGLGSEKLFF.

As regards this clonotype: Possible read error: a much larger clone is one base away. The rearrangement links TRBV30 to TRBJ2-7; possibly TRBD1 or TRBD2 for D (5 bases each). CDR3 length: 17 amino acids. The V gene's germline CDR1 is GTSNPN and CDR2 SVGIG (reference sequence). V lost 1 base to trimming and J lost 0 bases, with 19 bases between them. Written as DNA, the CDR3 is TGTGCCTGGAGTGGAAGGGGAAGCGTGGGGAGCTCCTACGAGCAGTACTTC. This gives the protein CAWSGRGSVGSSYEQYF.

A note on this clonotype: A read error may explain this, as a much larger clone is one base away. CDR3 bases: TGTGCCAGCAGTAGGGGACAGGACCACTACACTGAAGCTTTCTTT. It codes for CASSRGQDHYTEAFF. The chain is built from TRBV6-2 or TRBV6-3 and TRBJ1-1; 8 bases are a match to TRBD1. CDR1 is MNHEY and CDR2 is SVGEGT in the germline V gene. The V segment lost 5 bases and the J segment 3 bases; nucleotides outside the gene matches: 8. This CDR3 comprises 15 residues.

This clonotype was counted at least ten times. The chain carries TRBV5-1 and TRBJ1-6; D not certain. Germline-derived CDR1 and CDR2 are SGHRS and YFSETQ. Trimming removed 1 base from V and 9 bases from J, with 14 bases in between. CDR3 length: 15 residues. CDR3 bases: TGCGCCAGCAGCTTGACGTACGGCATCGGTTCACCCCTCCACTTT. It translates to CASSLTYGIGSPLHF.

This clonotype was found many times. The chain employs TRBV7-2 and TRBJ1-5; D gene uncertain. The CDR3 is made up of 15 amino acids. CDR1 is SGHTA and CDR2 is FQGNSA in the germline V gene. With 1 base removed from V and 3 bases from J, the gap between germline ends came to 10 bases. The CDR3 DNA reads TGTGCCAGCAGCTTAGTCCGGGCACTCAATCAGCCCCAGCATTTT. Translation: CASSLVRALNQPQHF.

Comments on this clonotype: This CDR3 is missing its conserved last phenylalanine or tryptophan, likely due to a read error. The V call is TRBV3-1, the J call TRBJ1-2; no firm D call. V shed 2 bases and J shed 4 bases, with 20 bases lying between them. Per germline, CDR1 LGHDT and CDR2 YNNKEL (reference sequence). The CDR3 loop spans 17 amino acids. CDR3 sequence (DNA): TGTGCCAGCAGCCAACGGACCACCCTTCGAAAGACCTATGGCTACACCCTC. Its translation: CASSQRTTLRKTYGYTL.

Turning to this clonotype: A single base separates this from a much larger clone, so it may be a read error. The chain joins TRBV3-1 to TRBJ2-5; no definite D call. The V gene lost 5 bases and the J gene lost 5 bases, with 24 bases spanning the gap. This CDR3 comprises 17 residues. Per germline, CDR1 LGHDT and CDR2 YNNKEL (reference sequence). The CDR3 bases are TGTGCCAGCAGCAAACGATGTCCCATTTCTTTCCCTGAGACCCAGTACTTC. This translates into CASSKRCPISFPETQYF.

This clonotype was counted only a few times. The rearrangement links TRBV5-4 to TRBJ2-6, with D perhaps matching TRBD1 (7 bases). The CDR3 has 19 residues. Trimming shortened V by 3 bases and J by 0 bases, and 19 bases separated the two germline ends. Germline CDR1 and CDR2: SGHNT and YYREEE (reference sequence). The CDR3 coding sequence is TGTGCCAGCAGCTCAGGGGGAGGAAGCGGCAGCTCTGGGGCCAACGTCCTGACTTTC. This encodes CASSSGGGSGSSGANVLTF.

This clonotype was counted ten times or more. The genes are TRBV10-3 and TRBJ2-2; tentatively, D is TRBD2 (5 bases). Germline V lookup: CDR1 ENHRY, CDR2 SYGVKD. This CDR3 contains 14 residues. The V gene lost 4 bases and the J gene lost 7 bases, with 13 bases spanning the gap. For the CDR3, the DNA is TGTGCCATCAGTGGGGGTGGGAGCTACGGGGAGCTGTTTTTT. This sequence encodes CAISGGGSYGELFF.

Notes on this clonotype: This may be a read error, as it is one base from a much larger clone. The V and J genes are TRBV5-1 and TRBJ2-7, with 8 bases that match TRBD1. The J call may be in error: the DNA end matches TRBJ1-2 better. In germline, CDR1 is SGHRS, CDR2 YFSETQ. CDR3 size: 16 residues. The CDR3 spells CASSLNEGAGGNGYTF. In nucleotides, the CDR3 is TGCGCCAGCAGCTTGAATGAGGGAGCAGGGGGCAACGGCTACACCTTC.

At least ten counts were recorded for this clonotype. The chain has TRBV6-2 or TRBV6-3 and TRBJ1-5; a weak D match, TRBD1 (6 bases). The CDR3 consists of 15 residues. The V and J ends lost 0 bases and 3 bases respectively, with 9 bases between them. Germline lookup yields CDR1 MNHEY and CDR2 SVGEGT. The CDR3 reads CASSYSGDINQPQHF. The CDR3 region has the DNA TGTGCCAGCAGTTACTCCGGGGACATCAATCAGCCCCAGCATTTT.

This clonotype was observed at least ten times. The chain carries TRBV5-1 and TRBJ2-5; 8 bases match TRBD2. The V gene end was trimmed by 0 bases and the J gene end by 5 bases; junction bases not matched to a gene: 9. This CDR3 comprises 16 residues. The germline gives CDR1 SGHRS, CDR2 YFSETQ. The CDR3 DNA sequence: TGCGCCAGCAGCTTGGTGGTAGCGGGGTCAGGGGAGACCCAGTACTTC. It yields the protein CASSLVVAGSGETQYF.

This clonotype came up many times. The chain joins TRBV13 to TRBJ2-7; D ambiguous. CDR1 is PRHDT, CDR2 FYEKMQ, per germline (reference sequence). The ends were cut back, 5 bases at V and 0 bases at J, with 29 bases in the middle. The CDR3 spans 20 residues. CDR3 DNA sequence: TGTGCCAGCAGCAACTCCCGGACCGGATATCCTTATCGAAGCTCCTACGAGCAGTACTTC. Amino acid sequence: CASSNSRTGYPYRSSYEQYF.

On this clonotype itself: A much larger clone is a single base away; this may be a read error. The J gene is TRBJ2-1, the V gene TRBV7-9; TRBD1 agrees at 10 bases. The CDR3 is 14 amino acids. Trimming took 4 bases from V and 8 from J; bases not matched to a gene: 5. CDR1 and CDR2 (germline): SEHNR, FQNEAQ (reference sequence). The CDR3 region is CASSSQGTGDEQFF. The CDR3 DNA is TGTGCCAGCAGCTCTCAGGGGACAGGGGATGAGCAGTTCTTC.

This clonotype has only a few counts. At one end the junction does not follow the germline gene, possibly because of a read error. The rearrangement uses TRBV14 and TRBJ1-1; D not resolved. The CDR3 has 12 amino acids. Germline loops: CDR1 SGHDN, CDR2 FVKESK. The DNA for the CDR3 is TGTGCCGGCAGCCTTTTGGCGGTTGAAGCTTTCTTT. Amino acid sequence: CAGSLLAVEAFF.

Regarding this clonotype: This may arise from a read error, as a much more abundant clone is one base away. The chain combines TRBV7-8 with TRBJ2-7, with 12 bases aligning to TRBD2. There are 18 residues in the CDR3. The V and J ends lost 8 bases and 0 bases, in that order; junction bases with no gene match: 14. In germline, CDR1 is SGHVS, CDR2 FQNEAQ. Written as DNA, the CDR3 is TGTGCCAGCGCCTTAGGTGGAACTAGCGGGAGGTCCTCCTACGAGCAGTACTTC. It is translated as CASALGGTSGRSSYEQYF. The full variable domain, with the rest looked up from reference TRBV7-8 and TRBJ2-7, is GAGVSQSPRYKVAKRGQDVALRCDPISGHVSLFWYQQALGQGPEFLTYFQNEAQLDKSGLPSDRFFAERPEGSVSTLKIQRTQQEDSAVYLCASALGGTSGRSSYEQYFGPGTRLTVT.

This clonotype was recorded many times. This chain uses TRBV7-9 with TRBJ2-7; D remains unclear. The CDR3 covers 14 residues. Trimming took 1 base from V and 6 from J, leaving 13 bases between them. Germline CDR1 reads SEHNR; CDR2 reads FQNEAQ (reference sequence). DNA of the CDR3: TGTGCCAGCAGCTTAGAGGGTAGGACGGGCGAGCAGTACTTC. Residues: CASSLEGRTGEQYF. Supplemented by reference TRBV7-9 and TRBJ2-7, the full variable domain reads DTGVSQNPRHKITKRGQNVTFRCDPISEHNRLYWYRQTLGQGPEFLTYFQNEAQLEKSRLLSDRFSAERPKGSFSTLEIQRTEQGDSAMYLCASSLEGRTGEQYFGPGTRLTVT.

This clonotype was observed at least ten times. This chain uses TRBV9 with TRBJ1-2, with D hard to call. The length of the CDR3 is 16 residues. Looked up from germline, CDR1 is SGDLS and CDR2 is YYNGEE. Trimming removed 7 bases at V and 4 bases at J, with 23 bases between. CDR3 nucleotide sequence: TGTGCCAGCGGTAATCAGTACTCAAGAAAGACCTATGGCTACACCTTC. This gives the protein CASGNQYSRKTYGYTF.